This T cell receptor beta chain was sequenced during a study of cytomegalovirus exposure and HLA in healthy donors. Study-wide context: HLA-typed donors were the source of some 80 million unique TCRs, which an early data release held.

This clone was recorded once. The antigen is not known. The PCR made use of 60 Vbeta and 13 Jbeta primers. Profiled with immunoSEQ multiplex PCR; TCRdb holds only in-frame clones, not every one. The data show about 190,000 clones, with around 67% seen just once and 2.5% to 4% held by the top ten. Despite likely unrecorded immune exposures, the donors were nominally healthy at the time of sampling. Study observations and caveats: A later analysis showed TCR association rates differing by HLA locus, peaking at DRB1 and lowest at HLA-C. In a later analysis, compared with equally common non-associated chains, HLA-associated beta chains were more expanded.

The CDR3 totals 15 residues. Trimming cost V 2 bases and J 2 bases, with 11 bases left between them. Germline V lookup: CDR1 MNHEY, CDR2 SMNVEV (reference sequence). V is TRBV27 and J is TRBJ2-3, with TRBD2 as a possible D gene (6 bases). The receptor was derived from a woman in her twenties or thirties in good health and CMV-seropositive. Specimen: PBMCs. The CDR3 sequence is CASSLDGSDTDTQYF. The CDR3 DNA follows: TGTGCCAGCAGTTTAGACGGGAGCGACACAGATACGCAGTATTTT.